The clone carrying this T cell receptor beta chain was seen just once. Relative to the germline gene, one junction end is altered; a read error may explain this. This record comes from a study of T cells in Graves' hyperthyroidism and ophthalmopathy. The CDR3 regions of TCR beta were amplified from RNA transcripts. The primer set for the first-round RT-PCR of the TCR CDR3 was HTBI. TCRdb independently ran MiXCR on the multiplex PCR reads; one entry per CDR3 protein. Of about 570,000 distinct CDR3 sequences listed, around 42% were seen once; the top ten hold under 20%. The CDR3 totals 15 residues. Germline lookup yields CDR1 MNHEY and CDR2 SVGAGI.

The rearrangement joins TRBV6-5 to TRBJ1-1; D remains unclear. Sequencing input: peripheral blood or thyroid tissue (not recorded which). The receptor was derived from an adult woman with Graves' disease, either hyperthyroidism or ophthalmopathy (not recorded which). The CDR3 DNA reads as TGTGCCAGCAGTTACCATCCGGGCATGAACACTGAAACTTTCTTT. Its protein is CASSYHPGMNTETFF.